This note documents a single T cell receptor beta chain sequence. This record belongs to a study of blood T cell repertoires in COVID-19. Study overall: Sites in the United States, Italy and Spain provided acute and convalescent COVID-19 samples. PBMCs, B-cell-depleted T cells, or T cells provided the cDNA or gDNA that made up the material.

Germline lookup yields CDR1 LNHDA and CDR2 SQIVND (reference sequence). This CDR3 comprises 15 residues. Losses at the gene ends were 4 bases for V and 5 bases for J; bases not matched to a gene: 7. Original processing notes: Nucleated cell counts were estimated from reference gene primer amplification. The protocol was immunoSEQ multiplex PCR, while the TCRdb copy is restricted to in-frame clones and leaves out a portion. V, J and clone size were drawn from that table, and D and trimming were deduced from the DNA. The sample holds around 110,000 clones, approximately 84% seen once. Input material: peripheral blood. The chain is built from TRBV19 and TRBJ2-4; 8 positions agree with TRBD1. The TCR was taken from a man aged 35-49 years with acute or convalescent COVID-19. The CDR3 DNA reads TGTGCCAGTAGTAAGCAGGGGGCGGTCCAAAACATTCAGTACTTC. The encoded protein is CASSKQGAVQNIQYF.